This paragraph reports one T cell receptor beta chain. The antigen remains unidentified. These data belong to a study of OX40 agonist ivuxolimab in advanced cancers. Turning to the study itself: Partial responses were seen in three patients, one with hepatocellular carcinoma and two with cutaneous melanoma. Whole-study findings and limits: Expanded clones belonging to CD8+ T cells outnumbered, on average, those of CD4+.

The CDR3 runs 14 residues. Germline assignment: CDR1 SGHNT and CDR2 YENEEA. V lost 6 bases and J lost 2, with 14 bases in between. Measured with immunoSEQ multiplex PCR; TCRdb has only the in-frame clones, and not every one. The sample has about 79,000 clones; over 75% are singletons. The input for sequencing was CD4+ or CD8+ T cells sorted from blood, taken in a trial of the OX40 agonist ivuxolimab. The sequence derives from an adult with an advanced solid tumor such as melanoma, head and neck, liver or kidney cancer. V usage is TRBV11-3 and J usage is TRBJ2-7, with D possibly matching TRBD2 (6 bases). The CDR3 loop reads CASSGLRGTYEQYF. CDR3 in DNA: TGTGCCAGCAGTGGACTACGCGGGACCTACGAGCAGTACTTC.